The T cell receptor beta chain described here comes from a study of human T cells and chemical hapten exposure. The study, taken as a whole, reports: Versus controls, expanded TCRs had significantly more large CDR3 similarity clusters.

In the source study's methods: A per-sample median of roughly 100,000 TCRs was observed, with a range of about 23,224 to 700,000. TCRdb recomputed calls from the RACE reads with MiXCR, one row per CDR3 protein. These V and J calls originate from TCRdb's pipeline instead of the authors' own analysis. The table lists about 250,000 distinct CDR3 sequences, approximately 8% of them singletons. This clonotype showed up just a few times. What it binds is unknown. Time point given: pre-sensitization, week 0. Noted treatment: therapeutic diphenylcyclopropenone sensitization with weekly scalp DPC. V was pared by 0 bases and J by 7 bases, with 13 bases between. In germline, CDR1 is LNHNV, CDR2 YYDKDF (reference sequence). The CDR3 consists of 15 residues.

The chain is built from TRBV15 and TRBJ1-5; D is perhaps TRBD1 (6 bases). This TCR derives from a man between 18 and 29 years old with alopecia areata. Some clones in this sample may be carry-over from other donors' samples. Here the sequenced sample was whole blood, taken in connection with sensitization to the hapten diphenylcyclopropenone (DPC). CDR3 residues: CATSRDRGLEQPQHF. The CDR3, as DNA: TGTGCCACCAGCAGAGATCGGGGGCTGGAGCAGCCCCAGCATTTT.